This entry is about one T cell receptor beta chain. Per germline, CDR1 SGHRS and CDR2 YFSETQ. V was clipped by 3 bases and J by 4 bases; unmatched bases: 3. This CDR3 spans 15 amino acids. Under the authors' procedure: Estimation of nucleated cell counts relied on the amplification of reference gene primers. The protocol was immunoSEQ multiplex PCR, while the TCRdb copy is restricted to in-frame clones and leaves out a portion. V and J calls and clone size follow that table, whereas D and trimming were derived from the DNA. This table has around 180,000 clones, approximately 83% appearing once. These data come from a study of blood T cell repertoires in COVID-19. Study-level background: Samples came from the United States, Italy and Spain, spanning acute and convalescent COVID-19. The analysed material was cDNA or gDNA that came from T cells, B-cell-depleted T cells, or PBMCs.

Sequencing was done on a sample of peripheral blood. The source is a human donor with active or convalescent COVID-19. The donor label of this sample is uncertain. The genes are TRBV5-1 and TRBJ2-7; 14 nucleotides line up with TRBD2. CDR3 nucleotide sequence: TGCGCCAGCAGCTCCGGGACTAGCGGGAGTTACGAGCAGTACTTC. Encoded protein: CASSSGTSGSYEQYF.